Given below is one T cell receptor beta chain in context. V lost 2 bases, J lost 1 base, and 12 bases stayed unmatched. Germline V gene data show CDR1 as SGDLS and CDR2 as YYNGEE. This CDR3 spans 19 amino acids. These data originate in a study of technical replicates of blood from a handful of donors. Assay: immunoSEQ multiplex PCR; the TCRdb copy retains only in-frame clones and omits some. The repertoire consists of 78,000 or so clones, with about nine tenths occurring once and the leading ten covering under 0.5%. This receptor was taken from a human donor in good health. The sample was T cells isolated from PBMCs. The chain recombines TRBV9 with TRBJ2-2; 9 bases align to TRBD2. The CDR3 nucleotides are TGTGCCAGCAGCGTCGGCCTAGCGGGGAGTGAGGGGAACACCGGGGAGCTGTTTTTT. It is translated as CASSVGLAGSEGNTGELFF.